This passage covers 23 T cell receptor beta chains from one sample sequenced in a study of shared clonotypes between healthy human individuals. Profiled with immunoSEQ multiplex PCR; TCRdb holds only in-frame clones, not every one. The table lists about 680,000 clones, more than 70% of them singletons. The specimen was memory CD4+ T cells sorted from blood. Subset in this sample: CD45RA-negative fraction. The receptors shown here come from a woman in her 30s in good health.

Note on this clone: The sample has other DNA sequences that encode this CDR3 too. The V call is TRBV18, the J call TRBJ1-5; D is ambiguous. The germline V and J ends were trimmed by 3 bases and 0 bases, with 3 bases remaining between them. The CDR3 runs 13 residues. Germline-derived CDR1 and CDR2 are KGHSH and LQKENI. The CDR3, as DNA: TGTGCCAGCTCACCGTATAGCAATCAGCCCCAGCATTTT. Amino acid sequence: CASSPYSNQPQHF.

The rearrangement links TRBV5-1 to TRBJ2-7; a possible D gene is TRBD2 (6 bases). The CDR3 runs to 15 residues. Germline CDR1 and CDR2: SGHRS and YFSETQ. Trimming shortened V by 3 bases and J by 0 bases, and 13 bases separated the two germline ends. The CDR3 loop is CASSWMTRSSYEQYF. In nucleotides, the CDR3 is TGCGCCAGCAGCTGGATGACTAGAAGCTCCTACGAGCAGTACTTC.

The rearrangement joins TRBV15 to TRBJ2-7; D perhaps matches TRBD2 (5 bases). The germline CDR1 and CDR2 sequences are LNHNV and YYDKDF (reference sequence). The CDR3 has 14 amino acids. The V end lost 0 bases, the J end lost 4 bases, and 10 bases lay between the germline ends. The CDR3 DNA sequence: TGTGCCACCAGCAGAGATCCTTGGGAGTACGAGCAGTACTTC. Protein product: CATSRDPWEYEQYF. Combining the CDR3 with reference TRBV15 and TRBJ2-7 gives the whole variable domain DAMVIQNPRYQVTQFGKPVTLSCSQTLNHNVMYWYQQKSSQAPKLLFHYYDKDFNNEADTPDNFQSRRPNTSFCFLDIRSPGLGDTAMYLCATSRDPWEYEQYFGPGTRLTVT.

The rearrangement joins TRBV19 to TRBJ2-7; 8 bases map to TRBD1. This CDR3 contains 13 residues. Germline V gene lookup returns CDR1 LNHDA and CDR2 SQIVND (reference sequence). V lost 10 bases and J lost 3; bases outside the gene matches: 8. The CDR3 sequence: CATGTGESYEQYF. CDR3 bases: TGTGCCACCGGGACAGGAGAGAGCTACGAGCAGTACTTC.

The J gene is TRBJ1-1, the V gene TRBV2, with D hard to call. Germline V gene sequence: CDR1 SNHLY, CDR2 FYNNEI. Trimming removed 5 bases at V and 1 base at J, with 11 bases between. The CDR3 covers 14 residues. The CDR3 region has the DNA TGTGCCAGCAGTTTAGGATGGGAGAACACTGAAGCTTTCTTT. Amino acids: CASSLGWENTEAFF. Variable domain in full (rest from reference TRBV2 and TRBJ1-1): EPEVTQTPSHQVTQMGQEVILRCVPISNHLYFYWYRQILGQKVEFLVSFYNNEISEKSEIFDDQFSVERPDGSNFTLKIRSTKLEDSAMYFCASSLGWENTEAFFGQGTRLTVV.

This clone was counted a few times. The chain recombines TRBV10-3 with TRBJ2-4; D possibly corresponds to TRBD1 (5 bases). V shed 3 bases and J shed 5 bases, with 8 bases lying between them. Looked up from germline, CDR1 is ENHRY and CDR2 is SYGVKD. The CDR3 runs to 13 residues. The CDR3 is CAISEKGENIQYF. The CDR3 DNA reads TGTGCCATCAGTGAAAAAGGGGAAAACATTCAGTACTTC.

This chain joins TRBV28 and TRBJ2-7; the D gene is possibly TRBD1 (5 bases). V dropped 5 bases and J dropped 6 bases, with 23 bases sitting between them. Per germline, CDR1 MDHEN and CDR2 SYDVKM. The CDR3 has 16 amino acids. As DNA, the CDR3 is TGTGCCAGCAGTGGGGCTGGCGCCATAAGGGTGGGCGAGCAGTACTTC. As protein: CASSGAGAIRVGEQYF.

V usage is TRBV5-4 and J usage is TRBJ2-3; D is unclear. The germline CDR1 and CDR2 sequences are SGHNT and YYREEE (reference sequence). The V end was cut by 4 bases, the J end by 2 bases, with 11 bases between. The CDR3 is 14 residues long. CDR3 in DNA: TGTGCCAGCAGCCCGACTCCTTACACAGATACGCAGTATTTT. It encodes CASSPTPYTDTQYF.

The CDR3 reads CASSEVGPERLYGYTF. In DNA form, the CDR3 reads TGTGCCAGCAGTGAAGTGGGGCCAGAACGCCTCTATGGCTACACCTTC. The gene calls are TRBV2 and TRBJ1-2; perhaps TRBD1 as D (5 bases). CDR1 SNHLY and CDR2 FYNNEI come from the germline V gene. The CDR3 is 16 amino acids. Trimming removed 1 base at V and 4 bases at J, with 16 bases between. The whole variable domain, remainder taken from reference TRBV2 and TRBJ1-2, is EPEVTQTPSHQVTQMGQEVILRCVPISNHLYFYWYRQILGQKVEFLVSFYNNEISEKSEIFDDQFSVERPDGSNFTLKIRSTKLEDSAMYFCASSEVGPERLYGYTFGSGTRLTVV.

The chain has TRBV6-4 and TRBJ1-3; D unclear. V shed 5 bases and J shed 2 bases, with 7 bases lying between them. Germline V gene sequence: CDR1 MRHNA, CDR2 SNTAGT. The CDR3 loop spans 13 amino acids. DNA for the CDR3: TGTGCCAGCAGTCCCGGGACTGGAAACACCATATATTTT. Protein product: CASSPGTGNTIYF.

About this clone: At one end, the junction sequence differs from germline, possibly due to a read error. The DNA for the CDR3 is TGTGCCAGCACCTTAGGACTAGCGGGAGTGGTCTACGAGCAGTACTTC. Translated, it gives CASTLGLAGVVYEQYF. The chain has TRBV11-2 and TRBJ2-7; 13 bases fit TRBD2. This CDR3 is built from 16 residues. The germline gives CDR1 SGHAT, CDR2 FQNNGV.

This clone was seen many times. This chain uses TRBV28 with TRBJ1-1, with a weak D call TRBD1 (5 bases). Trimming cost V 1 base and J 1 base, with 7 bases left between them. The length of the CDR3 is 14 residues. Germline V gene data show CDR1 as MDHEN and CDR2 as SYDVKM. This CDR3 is CASSLFQGNTEAFF. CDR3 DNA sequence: TGTGCCAGCAGTTTATTTCAGGGGAACACTGAAGCTTTCTTT.

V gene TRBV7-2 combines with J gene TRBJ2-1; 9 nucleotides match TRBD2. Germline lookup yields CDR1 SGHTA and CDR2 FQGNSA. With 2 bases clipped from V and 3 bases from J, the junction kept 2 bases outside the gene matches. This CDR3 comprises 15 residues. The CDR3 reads CASSLKTSGYNEQFF. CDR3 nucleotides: TGTGCCAGCAGCTTAAAGACTAGCGGCTACAATGAGCAGTTCTTC.

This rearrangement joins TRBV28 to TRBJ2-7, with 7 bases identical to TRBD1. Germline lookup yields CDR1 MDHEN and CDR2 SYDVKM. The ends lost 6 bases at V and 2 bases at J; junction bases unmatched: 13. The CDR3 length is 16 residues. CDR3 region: CASRTHGTATTYEQYF. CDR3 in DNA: TGTGCCAGCAGGACTCACGGGACAGCAACTACCTACGAGCAGTACTTC.

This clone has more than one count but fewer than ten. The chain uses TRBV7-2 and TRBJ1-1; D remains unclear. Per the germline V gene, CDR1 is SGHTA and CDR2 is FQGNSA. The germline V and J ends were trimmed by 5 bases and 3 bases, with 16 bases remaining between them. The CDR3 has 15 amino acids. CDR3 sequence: CASSPRVQRHTEAFF. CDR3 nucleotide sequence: TGTGCCAGCAGCCCCCGGGTCCAGAGGCACACTGAAGCTTTCTTT.

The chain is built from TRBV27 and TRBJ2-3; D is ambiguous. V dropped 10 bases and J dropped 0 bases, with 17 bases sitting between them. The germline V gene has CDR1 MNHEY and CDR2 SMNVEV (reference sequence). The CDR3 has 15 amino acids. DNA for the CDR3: TGTGCCACATCCGTCGGTCCGACTAGCACAGATACGCAGTATTTT. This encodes CATSVGPTSTDTQYF.

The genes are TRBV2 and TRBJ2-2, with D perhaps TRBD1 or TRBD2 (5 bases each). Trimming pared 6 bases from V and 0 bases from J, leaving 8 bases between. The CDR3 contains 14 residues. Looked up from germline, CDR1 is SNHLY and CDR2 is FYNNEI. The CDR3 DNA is TGTGCCAGCAGGCAGGGACCGAACACCGGGGAGCTGTTTTTT. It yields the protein CASRQGPNTGELFF.

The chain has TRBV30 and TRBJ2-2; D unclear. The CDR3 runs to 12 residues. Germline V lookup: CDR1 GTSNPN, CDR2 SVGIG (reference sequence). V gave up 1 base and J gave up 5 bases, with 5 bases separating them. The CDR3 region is CAWSEGTGELFF. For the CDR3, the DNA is TGTGCCTGGAGTGAGGGTACCGGGGAGCTGTTTTTT.

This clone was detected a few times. The CDR3 loop reads CASSQAGGSLGELFF. The DNA of the CDR3 is TGTGCCAGCAGCCAAGCAGGGGGTTCTCTCGGGGAGCTGTTTTTT. V usage is TRBV4-2 and J usage is TRBJ2-2, with 7 bases that match TRBD1. The V gene end was trimmed by 1 base and the J gene end by 7 bases; junction bases not matched to a gene: 6. Germline V gives CDR1 LGHNA, CDR2 YNFKEQ. The CDR3 runs 15 residues.

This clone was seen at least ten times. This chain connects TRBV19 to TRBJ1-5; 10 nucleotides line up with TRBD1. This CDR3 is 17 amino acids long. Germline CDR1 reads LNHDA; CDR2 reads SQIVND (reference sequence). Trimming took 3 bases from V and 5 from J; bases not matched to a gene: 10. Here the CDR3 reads CASSMYTGQGVYQPQHF. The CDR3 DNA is TGTGCCAGTAGTATGTACACCGGACAGGGGGTTTATCAGCCCCAGCATTTT.

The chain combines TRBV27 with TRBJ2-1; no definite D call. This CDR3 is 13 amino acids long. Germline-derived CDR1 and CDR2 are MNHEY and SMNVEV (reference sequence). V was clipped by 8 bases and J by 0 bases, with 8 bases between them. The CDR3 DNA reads TGTGCCAGCCGATTTAGCTCCTACAATGAGCAGTTCTTC. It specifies CASRFSSYNEQFF.

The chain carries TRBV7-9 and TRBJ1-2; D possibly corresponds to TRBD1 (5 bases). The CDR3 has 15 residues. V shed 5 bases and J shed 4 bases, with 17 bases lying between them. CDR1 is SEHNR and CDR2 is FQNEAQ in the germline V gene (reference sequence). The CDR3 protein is CASSGGAGTSYGYTF. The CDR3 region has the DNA TGTGCCAGCAGCGGCGGGGCGGGGACTAGCTATGGCTACACCTTC.

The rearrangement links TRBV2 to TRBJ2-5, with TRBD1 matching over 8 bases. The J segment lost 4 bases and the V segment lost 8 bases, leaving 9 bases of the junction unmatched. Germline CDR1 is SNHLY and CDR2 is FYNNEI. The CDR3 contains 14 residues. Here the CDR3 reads CASHRGVVAETQYF. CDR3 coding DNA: TGTGCCAGCCACAGGGGGGTGGTGGCAGAGACCCAGTACTTC.